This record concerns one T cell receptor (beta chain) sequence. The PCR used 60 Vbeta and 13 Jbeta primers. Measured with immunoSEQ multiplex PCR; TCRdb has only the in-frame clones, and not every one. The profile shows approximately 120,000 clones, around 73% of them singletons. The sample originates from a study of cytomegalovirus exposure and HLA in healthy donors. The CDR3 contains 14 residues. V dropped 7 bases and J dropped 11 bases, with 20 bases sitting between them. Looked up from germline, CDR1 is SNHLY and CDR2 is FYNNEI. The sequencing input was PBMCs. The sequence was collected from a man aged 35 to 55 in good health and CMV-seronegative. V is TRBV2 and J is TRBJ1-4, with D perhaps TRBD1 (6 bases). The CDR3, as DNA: TGTGCCAGCATTAATACCATCACAAGGGGGAAACTGTTTTTT. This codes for CASINTITRGKLFF. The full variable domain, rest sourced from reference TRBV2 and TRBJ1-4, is EPEVTQTPSHQVTQMGQEVILRCVPISNHLYFYWYRQILGQKVEFLVSFYNNEISEKSEIFDDQFSVERPDGSNFTLKIRSTKLEDSAMYFCASINTITRGKLFFGSGTQLSVL.